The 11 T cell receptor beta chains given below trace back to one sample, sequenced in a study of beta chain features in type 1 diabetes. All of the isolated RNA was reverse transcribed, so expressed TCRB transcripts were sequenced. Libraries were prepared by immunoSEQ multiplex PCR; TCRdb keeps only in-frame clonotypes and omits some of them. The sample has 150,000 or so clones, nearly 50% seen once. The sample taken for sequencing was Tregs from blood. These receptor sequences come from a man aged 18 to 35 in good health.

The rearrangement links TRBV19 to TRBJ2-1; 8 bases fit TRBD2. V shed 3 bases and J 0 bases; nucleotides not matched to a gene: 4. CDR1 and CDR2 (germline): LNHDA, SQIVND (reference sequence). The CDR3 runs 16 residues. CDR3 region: CASSIGGGASYNEQFF. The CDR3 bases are TGTGCCAGTAGTATCGGGGGGGGCGCCTCCTACAATGAGCAGTTCTTC.

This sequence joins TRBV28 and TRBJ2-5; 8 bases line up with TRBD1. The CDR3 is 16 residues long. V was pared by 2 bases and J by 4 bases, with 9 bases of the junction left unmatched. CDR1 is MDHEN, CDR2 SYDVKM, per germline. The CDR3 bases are TGTGCCAGCAGTTTAAAGGACAGGGCTTTTGGAGAGACCCAGTACTTC. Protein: CASSLKDRAFGETQYF.

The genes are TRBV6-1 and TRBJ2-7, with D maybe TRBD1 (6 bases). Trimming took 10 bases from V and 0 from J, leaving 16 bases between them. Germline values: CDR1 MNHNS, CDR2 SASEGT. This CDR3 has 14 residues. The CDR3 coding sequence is TGTGCCATTACTCAGGGGATCCACTCCTACGAGCAGTACTTC. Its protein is CAITQGIHSYEQYF.

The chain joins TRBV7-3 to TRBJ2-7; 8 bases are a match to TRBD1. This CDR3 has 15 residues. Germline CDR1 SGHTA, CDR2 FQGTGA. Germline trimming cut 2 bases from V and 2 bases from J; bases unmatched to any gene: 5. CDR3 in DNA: TGTGCCAGCAGCTTAGGGACAGGTTTGGCCTACGAGCAGTACTTC. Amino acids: CASSLGTGLAYEQYF.

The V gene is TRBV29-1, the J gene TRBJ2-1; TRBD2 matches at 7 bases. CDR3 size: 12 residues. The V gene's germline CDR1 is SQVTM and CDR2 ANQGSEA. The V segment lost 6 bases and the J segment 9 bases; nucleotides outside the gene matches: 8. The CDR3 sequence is CSVSRLALEQFF. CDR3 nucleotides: TGCAGCGTCTCCCGACTAGCTCTTGAGCAGTTCTTC.

CDR3 sequence (DNA): TGCGCCAGCAGCTTGGTCGCAGGGGTGGAAGAGACCCAGTACTTC. Encoded protein: CASSLVAGVEETQYF. J is TRBJ2-5 and V is TRBV5-1, with a possible D match to TRBD1 (6 bases). From germline, CDR1 is SGHRS and CDR2 YFSETQ. The CDR3 has 15 amino acids. Trimming removed 0 bases at V and 3 bases at J, with 12 bases between.

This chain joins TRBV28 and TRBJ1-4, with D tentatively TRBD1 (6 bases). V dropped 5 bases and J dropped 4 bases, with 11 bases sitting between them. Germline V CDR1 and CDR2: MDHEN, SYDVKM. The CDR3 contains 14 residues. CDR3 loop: CASSRTVVNEKLFF. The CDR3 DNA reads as TGTGCCAGCAGTCGGACAGTTGTTAATGAAAAACTGTTTTTT.

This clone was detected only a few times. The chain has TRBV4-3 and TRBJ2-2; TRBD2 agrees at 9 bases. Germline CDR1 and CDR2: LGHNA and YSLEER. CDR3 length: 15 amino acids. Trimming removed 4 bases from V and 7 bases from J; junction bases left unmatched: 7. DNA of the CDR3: TGCGCCAGCAGCCGGAGACTAGCGGAAGGCGGGGAGCTGTTTTTT. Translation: CASSRRLAEGGELFF.

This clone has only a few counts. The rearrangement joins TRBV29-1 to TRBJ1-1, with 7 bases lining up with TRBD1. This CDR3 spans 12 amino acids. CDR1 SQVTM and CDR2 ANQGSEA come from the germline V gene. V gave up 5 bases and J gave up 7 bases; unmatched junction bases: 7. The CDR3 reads CSVWAQGFEAFF. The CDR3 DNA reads TGCAGCGTTTGGGCACAGGGGTTTGAAGCTTTCTTT.

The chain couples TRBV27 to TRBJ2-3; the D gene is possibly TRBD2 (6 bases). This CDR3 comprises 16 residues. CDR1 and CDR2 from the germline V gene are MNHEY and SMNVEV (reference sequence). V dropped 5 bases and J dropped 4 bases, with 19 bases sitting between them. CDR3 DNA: TGTGCCAGCAGTAAGGGGAGGCTAGGTGGTTCAGATACGCAGTATTTT. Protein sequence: CASSKGRLGGSDTQYF.

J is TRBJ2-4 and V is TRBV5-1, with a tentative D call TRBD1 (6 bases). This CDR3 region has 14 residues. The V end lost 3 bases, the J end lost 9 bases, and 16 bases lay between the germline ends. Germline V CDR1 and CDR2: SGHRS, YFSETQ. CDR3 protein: CASSSHPDRSIQYF. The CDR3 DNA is TGCGCCAGCAGCTCGCACCCGGACAGAAGCATTCAGTACTTC.